Below, 12 T cell receptor beta chains from the same sample are listed, as sequenced in a study of cytomegalovirus exposure and HLA in healthy donors. Both 60 Vbeta primers and 13 Jbeta primers went into the PCR. Method: immunoSEQ multiplex PCR; TCRdb's copy keeps in-frame clones and lacks some. There are fewer than 200,000 clones in the sample; around 80% occur only once, and over 2% lies in the top ten. The specimen was PBMCs. These receptors were taken from a male donor in good health and CMV-seronegative.

The chain links TRBV5-1 to TRBJ2-1; no clear D gene. The length of the CDR3 is 13 residues. The V and J ends lost 5 bases and 0 bases respectively, with 6 bases between them. Germline V gene sequence: CDR1 SGHRS, CDR2 YFSETQ. CDR3 nucleotides: TGCGCCAGCAGACGAGACTCCTACAATGAGCAGTTCTTC. This gives the protein CASRRDSYNEQFF.

The genes are TRBV6-1 and TRBJ2-3; a possible D gene is TRBD2 (6 bases). The CDR3 covers 17 residues. The germline V gene encodes CDR1 MNHNS and CDR2 SASEGT. V dropped 0 bases and J dropped 6 bases, with 19 bases sitting between them. The CDR3 coding sequence is TGTGCCAGCAGTGAAGCCGGGAGCGGGCCCCCCCGGGATACGCAGTATTTT. Translating gives CASSEAGSGPPRDTQYF.

The chain employs TRBV6-1 and TRBJ1-2; 8 bases are shared with TRBD1. The germline V gene has CDR1 MNHNS and CDR2 SASEGT. CDR3 length: 15 residues. The junction had 8 bases not matched to a gene; V was cut back by 5 bases and J by 3 bases. CDR3 protein: CASSTRTGFDYGYTF. CDR3 coding DNA: TGTGCCAGCAGTACCCGGACAGGGTTTGACTATGGCTACACCTTC.

J is TRBJ2-3 and V is TRBV11-3, with 8 bases lining up with TRBD1. Trimming cost V 3 bases and J 3 bases; bases outside gene matches: 5. From germline, CDR1 is SGHNT and CDR2 YENEEA. CDR3 length equals 15 residues. DNA for the CDR3: TGTGCCAGCAGCTTCCGGACAGGGAATACAGATACGCAGTATTTT. Its translation: CASSFRTGNTDTQYF.

The chain employs TRBV30 and TRBJ2-1, with a possible D match to TRBD2 (5 bases). This CDR3 contains 12 residues. Germline V gene sequence: CDR1 GTSNPN, CDR2 SVGIG (reference sequence). The CDR3 coding sequence is TGTGTCCTTCGGGGCTCCTACAATGAGCAGTTCTTC. Translation gives CVLRGSYNEQFF.

The V gene is TRBV5-6, the J gene TRBJ1-2; the match to TRBD1 covers 9 bases. This CDR3 has 14 residues. Germline values: CDR1 SGHDT, CDR2 YYEEEE. V dropped 0 bases and J dropped 3; count of bases not matched to a gene: 0. The CDR3 DNA is TGTGCCAGCAGCTTGGGACAGGGGGACTATGGCTACACCTTC. This encodes CASSLGQGDYGYTF.

This clone was seen a few times. The V gene is TRBV14, the J gene TRBJ1-2; TRBD1 might be the D (6 bases). The CDR3 runs 15 residues. Germline CDR1 is SGHDN and CDR2 is FVKESK. V lost 1 base and J lost 4, with 13 bases in between. CDR3 nucleotides: TGTGCCAGCAGCCAAGGTGGTCGGACAGCCTATGGCTACACCTTC. Translated: CASSQGGRTAYGYTF.

This sequence joins TRBV2 and TRBJ2-7; unclear D gene. Trimming pared 3 bases from V and 10 bases from J, leaving 13 bases between. The germline V gene has CDR1 SNHLY and CDR2 FYNNEI. The CDR3 spans 12 residues. CDR3 region: CASSESTAEQYF. The CDR3, as DNA: TGTGCCAGCAGTGAGAGCACGGCGGAACAGTACTTC.

V gene TRBV19 combines with J gene TRBJ1-4; D remains ambiguous. V lost 7 bases to trimming and J lost 4 bases, with 10 bases between them. The CDR3 has 13 residues. CDR1 and CDR2 (germline): LNHDA, SQIVND (reference sequence). The CDR3 spells CASTDRGNEKLFF. Here the CDR3 DNA reads TGTGCCAGTACCGACCGGGGTAATGAAAAACTGTTTTTT.

This sequence joins TRBV6-1 and TRBJ2-1, with TRBD2 identical over 11 bases. The germline V gene has CDR1 MNHNS and CDR2 SASEGT. The CDR3 sequence is 15 residues long. Trimming removed 6 bases from V and 4 bases from J; junction bases left unmatched: 5. The CDR3 DNA reads as TGTGCCAGCAGCCCTACTAGCGGGGGATACAATGAGCAGTTCTTC. Its protein is CASSPTSGGYNEQFF.

Within the sample, this clone is medium-sized (0.01 to 0.1%). The chain uses TRBV4-1 and TRBJ1-1; 7 bases are shared with TRBD1. The CDR3 is 16 amino acids. The germline V gene has CDR1 MGHRA and CDR2 YSYEKL. J lost 7 bases, V lost 4 bases, and 15 bases had no gene match. In DNA form, the CDR3 reads TGCGCCAGCAGCCTTATAGCGGGACAGATTGACTATGAAGCTTTCTTT. This encodes CASSLIAGQIDYEAFF.

The CDR3 reads CASSQELGGQAVPIYTF. CDR3 DNA sequence: TGCGCCAGCAGCCAAGAATTAGGGGGACAGGCAGTACCGATCTACACCTTC. The J gene is TRBJ1-2, the V gene TRBV4-3; 8 positions agree with TRBD1. Germline loops: CDR1 LGHNA, CDR2 YSLEER. This CDR3 has 17 residues. The junction had 16 bases not matched to a gene; V was cut back by 0 bases and J by 10 bases.